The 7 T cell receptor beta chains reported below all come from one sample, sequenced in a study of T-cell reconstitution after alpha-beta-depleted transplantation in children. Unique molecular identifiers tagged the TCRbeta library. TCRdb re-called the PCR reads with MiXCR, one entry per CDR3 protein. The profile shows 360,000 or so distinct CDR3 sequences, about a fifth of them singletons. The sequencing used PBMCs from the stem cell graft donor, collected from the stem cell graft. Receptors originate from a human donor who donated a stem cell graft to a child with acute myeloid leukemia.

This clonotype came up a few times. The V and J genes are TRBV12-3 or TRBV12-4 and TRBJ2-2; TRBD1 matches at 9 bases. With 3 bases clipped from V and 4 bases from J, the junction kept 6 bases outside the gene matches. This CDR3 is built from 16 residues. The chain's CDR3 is CASSFGTGQSTGELFF. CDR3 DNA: TGTGCCAGCAGTTTTGGGACAGGGCAAAGCACCGGGGAGCTGTTTTTT.

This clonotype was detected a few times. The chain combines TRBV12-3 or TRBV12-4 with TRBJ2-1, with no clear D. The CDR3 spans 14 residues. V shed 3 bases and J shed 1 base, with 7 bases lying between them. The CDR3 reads CASSFVQSYNEQFF. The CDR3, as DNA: TGTGCCAGCAGTTTTGTCCAGTCCTACAATGAGCAGTTCTTC.

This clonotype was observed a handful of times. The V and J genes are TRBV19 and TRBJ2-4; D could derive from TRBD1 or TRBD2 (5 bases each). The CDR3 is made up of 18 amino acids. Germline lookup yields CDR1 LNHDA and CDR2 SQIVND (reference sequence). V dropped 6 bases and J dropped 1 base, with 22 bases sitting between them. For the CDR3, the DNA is TGTGCCAGTAGCCGGGGCTTCGGTTTGGTTGATGCCAAAAACATTCAGTACTTC. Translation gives CASSRGFGLVDAKNIQYF.

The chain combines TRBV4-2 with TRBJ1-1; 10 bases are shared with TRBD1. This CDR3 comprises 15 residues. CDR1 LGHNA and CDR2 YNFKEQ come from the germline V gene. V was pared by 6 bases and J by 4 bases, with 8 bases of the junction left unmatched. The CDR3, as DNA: TGTGCCAGCAGGGACGCGGGGACAGGGGTCACTGAAGCTTTCTTT. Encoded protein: CASRDAGTGVTEAFF.

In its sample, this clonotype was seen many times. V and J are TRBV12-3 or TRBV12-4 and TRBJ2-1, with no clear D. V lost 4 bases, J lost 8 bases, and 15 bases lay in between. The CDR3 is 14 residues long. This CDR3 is CASSSGDALDEQFF. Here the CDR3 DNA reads TGTGCCAGCAGTTCCGGTGACGCACTCGATGAGCAGTTCTTC.

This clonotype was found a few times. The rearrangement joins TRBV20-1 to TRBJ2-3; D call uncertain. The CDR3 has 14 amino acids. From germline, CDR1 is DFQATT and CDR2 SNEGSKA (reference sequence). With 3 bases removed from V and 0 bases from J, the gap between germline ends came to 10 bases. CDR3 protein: CSARTQPSTDTQYF. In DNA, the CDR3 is TGCAGTGCTAGGACGCAACCTAGCACAGATACGCAGTATTTT.

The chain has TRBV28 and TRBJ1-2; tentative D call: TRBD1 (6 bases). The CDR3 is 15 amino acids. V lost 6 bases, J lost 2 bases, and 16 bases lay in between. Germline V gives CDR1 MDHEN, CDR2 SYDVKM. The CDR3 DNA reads TGTGCCAGCAGCCTAGGGGGGACCGGCAACTATGGCTACACCTTC. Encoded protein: CASSLGGTGNYGYTF.